This T cell receptor (beta chain) was identified during a study of radiation and T cells in renal cell carcinoma. The time point here: blood 4 weeks post-SBRT, at nephrectomy. Treatment described: 15 Gy SBRT to primary tumor, nephrectomy 4 weeks later. Serial blood draws occurred at baseline and 2 and 4 weeks post-SBRT. General study results and limits: Without pretreatment biopsies, baseline tumor clonotype presence was undetermined.

A remark on this clone: Its cognate antigen is unknown.

Some clones are missing from TCRdb's copy, which holds only in-frame ones; the method was immunoSEQ multiplex PCR. The table lists approximately 92,000 clones, over 80% of them singletons. Germline lookup yields CDR1 MDHEN and CDR2 SYDVKM. The length of the CDR3 is 14 residues. The ends lost 9 bases at V and 4 bases at J; junction bases unmatched: 12. The chain couples TRBV28 to TRBJ2-7; TRBD2 agrees at 7 bases. The origin of this receptor is a man in his fifties with renal cell carcinoma. Specimen: blood, collected from a patient whose treatment included radiotherapy and nephrectomy. In nucleotides, the CDR3 is TGTGCCAGGCCGTTGGCTAGCGGAGATTACGAGCAGTACTTC. Residues: CARPLASGDYEQYF.